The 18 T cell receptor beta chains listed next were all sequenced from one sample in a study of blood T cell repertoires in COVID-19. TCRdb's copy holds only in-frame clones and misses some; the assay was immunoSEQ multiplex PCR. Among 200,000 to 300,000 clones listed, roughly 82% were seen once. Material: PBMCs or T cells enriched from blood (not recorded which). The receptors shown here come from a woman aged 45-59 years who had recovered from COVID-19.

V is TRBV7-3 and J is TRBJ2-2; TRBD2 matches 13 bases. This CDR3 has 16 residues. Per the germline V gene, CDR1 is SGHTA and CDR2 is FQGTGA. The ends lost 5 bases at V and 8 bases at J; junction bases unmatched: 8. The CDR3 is CASSPKGLAGVGELFF. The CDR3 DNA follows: TGTGCCAGCAGCCCCAAAGGACTAGCGGGAGTTGGGGAGCTGTTTTTT.

The CDR3 region has the DNA TGTGCCAGTAGTATTGAAGACAGGGCTGGAAACACCATATATTTT. Protein sequence: CASSIEDRAGNTIYF. The chain combines TRBV19 with TRBJ1-3; 7 bases match TRBD1. Trimming removed 3 bases from V and 2 bases from J; junction bases left unmatched: 4. Germline V gene sequence: CDR1 LNHDA, CDR2 SQIVND (reference sequence). This CDR3 has 15 residues.

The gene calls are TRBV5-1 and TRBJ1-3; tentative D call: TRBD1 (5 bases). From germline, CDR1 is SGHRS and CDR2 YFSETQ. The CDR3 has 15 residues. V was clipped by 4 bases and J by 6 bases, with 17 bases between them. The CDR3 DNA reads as TGCGCCAGCAGCCGGTTGGGGGGAGAAGTAAACACCATATATTTT. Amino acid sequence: CASSRLGGEVNTIYF.

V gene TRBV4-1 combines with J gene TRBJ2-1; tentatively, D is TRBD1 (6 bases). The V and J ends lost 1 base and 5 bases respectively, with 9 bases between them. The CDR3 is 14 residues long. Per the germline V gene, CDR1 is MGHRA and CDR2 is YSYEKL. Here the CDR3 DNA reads TGCGCCAGCAGCCAAGTGGGGGCGGACAATGAGCAGTTCTTC. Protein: CASSQVGADNEQFF.

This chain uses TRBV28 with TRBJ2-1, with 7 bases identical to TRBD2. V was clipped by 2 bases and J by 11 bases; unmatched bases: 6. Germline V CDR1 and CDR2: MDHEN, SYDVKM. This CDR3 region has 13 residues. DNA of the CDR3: TGTGCCAGCAGTTTAGCGGGGAGGGCCAAGCAGTTCTTC. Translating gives CASSLAGRAKQFF.

CDR3 amino acids: CASSLSGQSAKNIQYF. CDR3 nucleotides: TGTGCCAGCAGCCTCTCTGGACAGTCGGCCAAAAACATTCAGTACTTC. The chain couples TRBV9 to TRBJ2-4; D perhaps matches TRBD1 (6 bases). The CDR3 is 16 residues long. V shed 4 bases and J shed 1 base, with 15 bases lying between them. Germline assignment: CDR1 SGDLS and CDR2 YYNGEE.

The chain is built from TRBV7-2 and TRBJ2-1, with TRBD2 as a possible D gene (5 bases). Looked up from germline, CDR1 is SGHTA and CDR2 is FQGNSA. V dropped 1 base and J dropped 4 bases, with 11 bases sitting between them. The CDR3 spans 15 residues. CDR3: CASSLVGGSYNEQFF. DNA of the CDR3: TGTGCCAGCAGCTTAGTTGGCGGGTCTTACAATGAGCAGTTCTTC.

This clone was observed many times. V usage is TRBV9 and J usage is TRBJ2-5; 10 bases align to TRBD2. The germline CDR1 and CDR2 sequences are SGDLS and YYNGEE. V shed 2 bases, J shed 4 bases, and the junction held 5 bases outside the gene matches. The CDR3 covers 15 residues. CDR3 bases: TGTGCCAGCAGCGTGGCTAGCGGGGGCCTAGAGACCCAGTACTTC. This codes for CASSVASGGLETQYF.

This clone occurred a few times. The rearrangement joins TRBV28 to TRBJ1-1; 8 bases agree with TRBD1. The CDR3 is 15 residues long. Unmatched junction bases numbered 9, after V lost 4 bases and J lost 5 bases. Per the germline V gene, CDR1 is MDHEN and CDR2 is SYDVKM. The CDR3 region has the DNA TGTGCCAGCAGTTCCTCGGACAGGGCTAGAACTGAAGCTTTCTTT. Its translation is CASSSSDRARTEAFF.

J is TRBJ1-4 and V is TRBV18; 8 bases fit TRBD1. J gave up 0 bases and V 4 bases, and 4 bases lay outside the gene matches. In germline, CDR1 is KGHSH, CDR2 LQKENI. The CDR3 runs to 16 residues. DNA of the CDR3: TGTGCCAGCTCACGAACGACAGGGGCAACTAATGAAAAACTGTTTTTT. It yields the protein CASSRTTGATNEKLFF. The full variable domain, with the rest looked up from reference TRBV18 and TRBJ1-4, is NAGVMQNPRHLVRRRGQEARLRCSPMKGHSHVYWYRQLPEEGLKFMVYLQKENIIDESGMPKERFSAEFPKEGPSILRIQQVVRGDSAAYFCASSRTTGATNEKLFFGSGTQLSVL.

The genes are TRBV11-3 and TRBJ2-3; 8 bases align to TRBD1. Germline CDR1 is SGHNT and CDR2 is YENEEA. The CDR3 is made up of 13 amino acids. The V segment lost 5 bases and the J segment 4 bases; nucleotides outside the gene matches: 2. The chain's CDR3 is CASSRQGPDTQYF. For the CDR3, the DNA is TGTGCCAGCAGCCGACAGGGGCCAGATACGCAGTATTTT. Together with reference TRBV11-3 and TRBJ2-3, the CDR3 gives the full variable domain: EAGVVQSPRYKIIEKKQPVAFWCNPISGHNTLYWYLQNLGQGPELLIRYENEEAVDDSQLPKDRFSAERLKGVDSTLKIQPAELGDSAVYLCASSRQGPDTQYFGPGTRLTVL.

The DNA for the CDR3 is TGTGCCAGCAGCCCCACGCTAAGAGGGAGCACCACTGAAGCTTTCTTT. Protein sequence: CASSPTLRGSTTEAFF. The chain joins TRBV7-9 to TRBJ1-1; no clear D. There are 16 residues in the CDR3. Germline CDR1 SEHNR, CDR2 FQNEAQ (reference sequence). The V gene lost 5 bases and the J gene lost 4 bases, with 20 bases spanning the gap.

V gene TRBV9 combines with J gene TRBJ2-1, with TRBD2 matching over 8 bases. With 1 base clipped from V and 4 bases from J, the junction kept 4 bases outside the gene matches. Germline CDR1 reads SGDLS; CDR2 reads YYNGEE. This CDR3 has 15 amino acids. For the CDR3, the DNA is TGTGCCAGCAGCGTAATTAGCGGGGCTTACAATGAGCAGTTCTTC. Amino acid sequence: CASSVISGAYNEQFF.

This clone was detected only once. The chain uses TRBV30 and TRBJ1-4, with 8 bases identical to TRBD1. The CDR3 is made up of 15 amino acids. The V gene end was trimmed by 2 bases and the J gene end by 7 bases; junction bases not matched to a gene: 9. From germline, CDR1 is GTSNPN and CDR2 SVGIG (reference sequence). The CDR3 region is CAWSLKGTGREKLFF. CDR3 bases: TGTGCCTGGAGTTTAAAAGGGACAGGACGTGAAAAACTGTTTTTT. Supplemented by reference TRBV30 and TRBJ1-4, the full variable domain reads SQTIHQWPATLVQPVGSPLSLECTVEGTSNPNLYWYRQAAGRGLQLLFYSVGIGQISSEVPQNLSASRPQDRQFILSSKKLLLSDSGFYLCAWSLKGTGREKLFFGSGTQLSVL.

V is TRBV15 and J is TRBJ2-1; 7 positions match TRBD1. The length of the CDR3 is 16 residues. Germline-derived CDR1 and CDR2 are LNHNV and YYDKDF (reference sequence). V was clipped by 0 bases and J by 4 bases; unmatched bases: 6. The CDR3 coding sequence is TGTGCCACCAGCAGAGACAACAGGGGTATGTACAATGAGCAGTTCTTC. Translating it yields CATSRDNRGMYNEQFF. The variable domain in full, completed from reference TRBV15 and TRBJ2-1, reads DAMVIQNPRYQVTQFGKPVTLSCSQTLNHNVMYWYQQKSSQAPKLLFHYYDKDFNNEADTPDNFQSRRPNTSFCFLDIRSPGLGDTAMYLCATSRDNRGMYNEQFFGPGTRLTVL.

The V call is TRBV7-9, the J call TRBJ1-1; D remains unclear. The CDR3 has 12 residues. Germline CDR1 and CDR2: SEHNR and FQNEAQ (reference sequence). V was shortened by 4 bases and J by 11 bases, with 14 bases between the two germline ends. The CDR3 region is CASSSAPLRAFF. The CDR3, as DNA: TGTGCCAGCAGCTCGGCGCCCCTGAGGGCTTTCTTT. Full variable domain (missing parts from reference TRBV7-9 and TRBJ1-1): DTGVSQNPRHKITKRGQNVTFRCDPISEHNRLYWYRQTLGQGPEFLTYFQNEAQLEKSRLLSDRFSAERPKGSFSTLEIQRTEQGDSAMYLCASSSAPLRAFFGQGTRLTVV.

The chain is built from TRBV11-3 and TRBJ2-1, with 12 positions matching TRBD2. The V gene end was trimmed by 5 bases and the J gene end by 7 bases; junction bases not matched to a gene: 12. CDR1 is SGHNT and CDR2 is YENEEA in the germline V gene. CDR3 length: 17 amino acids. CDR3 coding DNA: TGTGCCAGCAGCGCCCGGACTAGCGGGAAGTCTGGGAATGAGCAGTTCTTC. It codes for CASSARTSGKSGNEQFF.

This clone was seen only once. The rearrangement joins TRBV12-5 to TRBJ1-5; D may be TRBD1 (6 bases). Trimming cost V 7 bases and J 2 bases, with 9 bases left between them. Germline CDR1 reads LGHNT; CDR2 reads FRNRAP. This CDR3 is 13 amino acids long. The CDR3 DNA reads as TGTGCTAGTGTACAGGGAGGCAATCAGCCCCAGCATTTT. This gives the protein CASVQGGNQPQHF.